This note documents a single T cell receptor beta chain sequence. Antigen specificity is unknown. Germline V CDR1 and CDR2: MNHEY, SVGAGI. Trimming took off 11 bases at V and 6 bases at J, with 10 bases between the two ends. The CDR3 spans 11 residues. Assay used: immunoSEQ multiplex PCR; TCRdb lists only in-frame clones, some missing. The sample gives around 130,000 clones, over 75% of which show up once; approximately 3.1% is in the top ten. The data were taken from a study of T cell responses to AZD1222 COVID-19 vaccine. Study-wide results and limits: Most donors were white British, females outnumbered males, and clonal diversity was possibly underestimated. Among AZD1222 vaccinees, only six or seven were seropositive at baseline.

This material consisted of peripheral blood, taken on day 0 of AZD1222 vaccination. The sequence was obtained from an adult in good health. The chain joins TRBV6-5 to TRBJ1-4; no reliable D call. In DNA, the CDR3 is TGTGCCGGAAAAGGAGATGAAAAACTGTTTTTT. Translating it yields CAGKGDEKLFF.